The 12 T cell receptor beta chains given below trace back to one sample, sequenced in a study of blood T cell repertoires in COVID-19. The protocol was immunoSEQ multiplex PCR, while the TCRdb copy is restricted to in-frame clones and leaves out a portion. The sample includes 14,000 to 15,000 clones, roughly 92% of them seen just once. Sequencing was done on a sample of peripheral blood. These TCRs come from a human donor with active COVID-19. The donor label of this sample is uncertain.

The V call is TRBV2, the J call TRBJ2-3, with a weak D call TRBD1 (6 bases). The V gene lost 6 bases and the J gene lost 5 bases, with 15 bases spanning the gap. Germline V gene data show CDR1 as SNHLY and CDR2 as FYNNEI. CDR3 length: 14 residues. CDR3 bases: TGTGCCAGCAGGGGACGCAGGGGCGGAGATACGCAGTATTTT. Its translation: CASRGRRGGDTQYF.

This sequence joins TRBV7-8 and TRBJ2-7, with D uncertain. Germline CDR1 reads SGHVS; CDR2 reads FQNEAQ. The CDR3 length is 13 residues. Trimming took off 1 base at V and 2 bases at J, with 6 bases between the two ends. The chain's CDR3 is CASSLGRAYEQYF. In DNA form, the CDR3 reads TGTGCCAGCAGCTTAGGAAGAGCCTACGAGCAGTACTTC.

The rearrangement uses TRBV9 and TRBJ1-4, with TRBD1 matching 12 bases. The CDR3 consists of 21 residues. Germline lookup yields CDR1 SGDLS and CDR2 YYNGEE. V gave up 0 bases and J gave up 1 base; unmatched junction bases: 13. The CDR3 spells CASSVGTGTGGAWETNEKLFF. In DNA, the CDR3 is TGTGCCAGCAGCGTAGGGACCGGGACAGGGGGCGCGTGGGAAACTAATGAAAAACTGTTTTTT. Full variable domain (rest looked up from reference TRBV9 and TRBJ1-4): DSGVTQTPKHLITATGQRVTLRCSPRSGDLSVYWYQQSLDQGLQFLIQYYNGEERAKGNILERFSAQQFPDLHSELNLSSLELGDSALYFCASSVGTGTGGAWETNEKLFFGSGTQLSVL.

V and J are TRBV7-8 and TRBJ2-3; TRBD2 matches 9 bases. V lost 5 bases and J lost 13; bases outside the gene matches: 10. The CDR3 has 13 amino acids. Germline V gives CDR1 SGHVS, CDR2 FQNEAQ. The CDR3 sequence: CASSGSRVAGEYF. Here the CDR3 DNA reads TGTGCCAGCAGCGGATCGAGGGTAGCGGGGGAGTATTTT.

The CDR3 spells CASSDQGNEQFF. The CDR3 nucleotides read TGTGCCAGCAGTGATCAGGGCAATGAGCAGTTCTTC. The chain carries TRBV2 and TRBJ2-1; the D gene is possibly TRBD1 (5 bases). Germline lookup yields CDR1 SNHLY and CDR2 FYNNEI. The V and J ends lost 3 bases and 6 bases respectively, with 6 bases between them. The CDR3 sequence is 12 residues long.

This clone was picked up one time. The chain couples TRBV10-3 to TRBJ2-3; 8 positions agree with TRBD2. The CDR3 is 15 amino acids. Losses at the gene ends were 3 bases for V and 0 bases for J; bases not matched to a gene: 2. Germline values: CDR1 ENHRY, CDR2 SYGVKD. CDR3 nucleotide sequence: TGTGCCATCAGTGACGGACTAGCTAGCACAGATACGCAGTATTTT. Translated: CAISDGLASTDTQYF.

The chain couples TRBV10-3 to TRBJ2-3, with TRBD2 matching over 12 bases. Germline trimming cut 5 bases from V and 2 bases from J; bases unmatched to any gene: 14. The germline gives CDR1 ENHRY, CDR2 SYGVKD. The length of the CDR3 is 19 residues. CDR3 loop: CAISPTSGGIETNTDTQYF. In DNA, the CDR3 is TGTGCCATCAGTCCGACTAGCGGGGGAATCGAGACGAACACAGATACGCAGTATTTT.

The chain combines TRBV5-1 with TRBJ2-7, with D possibly matching TRBD1 (6 bases). The CDR3 extends over 12 amino acids. The germline gives CDR1 SGHRS, CDR2 YFSETQ. Trimming left V 3 bases short and J 6 bases short, with 10 bases between. In nucleotides, the CDR3 is TGCGCCAGCAGCTCCAACAGGGTCGAGCAGTACTTC. Amino acids: CASSSNRVEQYF.

This chain uses TRBV9 with TRBJ2-5; 9 bases match TRBD2. The J segment lost 5 bases and the V segment lost 4 bases, leaving 9 bases of the junction unmatched. The length of the CDR3 is 15 residues. Germline CDR1 reads SGDLS; CDR2 reads YYNGEE. The DNA for the CDR3 is TGTGCCAGCAGCACGCGAGCGGGAGGAGGGGAGACCCAGTACTTC. Its translation is CASSTRAGGGETQYF. Variable domain in full (rest from reference TRBV9 and TRBJ2-5): DSGVTQTPKHLITATGQRVTLRCSPRSGDLSVYWYQQSLDQGLQFLIQYYNGEERAKGNILERFSAQQFPDLHSELNLSSLELGDSALYFCASSTRAGGGETQYFGPGTRLLVL.

The gene calls are TRBV30 and TRBJ2-7; 8 bases are a match to TRBD2. Per germline, CDR1 GTSNPN and CDR2 SVGIG (reference sequence). The CDR3 covers 15 residues. J was trimmed by 0 bases and V by 5 bases; bases with no gene match: 9. The CDR3 is CAWALGSGSSYEQYF. DNA for the CDR3: TGTGCCTGGGCCCTGGGGAGCGGGAGCTCCTACGAGCAGTACTTC.

The rearrangement uses TRBV29-1 and TRBJ2-5; 7 bases match TRBD1. The germline V gene encodes CDR1 SQVTM and CDR2 ANQGSEA. The CDR3 is 14 amino acids. V lost 2 bases to trimming and J lost 5 bases; unmatched junction nucleotides: 8. The CDR3 nucleotides are TGCAGCGTTGAACTCGGACAGGAGAGGGAGACCCAGTACTTC. As protein: CSVELGQERETQYF.

CDR3 nucleotides: TGTGCCAGCAGCTCGGGACAGGCGGGCTACACCTTC. As protein: CASSSGQAGYTF. The chain combines TRBV7-6 with TRBJ1-2; the match to TRBD1 covers 8 bases. The V segment lost 4 bases and the J segment 8 bases; nucleotides outside the gene matches: 3. The germline V gene has CDR1 SGHVS and CDR2 FNYEAQ. This CDR3 contains 12 residues.